This TCR beta chain was documented in a study of cytotoxic CD8 clonotypes in ibrutinib-treated CLL. This clone has only a few counts. The protocol was immunoSEQ multiplex PCR, while the TCRdb copy is restricted to in-frame clones and leaves out a portion. This table has 50,000 or so clones, about 50% appearing once. Trimming pared 6 bases from V and 2 bases from J, leaving 16 bases between. Per the germline V gene, CDR1 is SQVTM and CDR2 is ANQGSEA. The length of the CDR3 is 14 residues. The sequence was collected from a human donor with chronic lymphocytic leukemia. The source material was PBMCs, sampled after 24 months of ibrutinib treatment. The gene calls are TRBV29-1 and TRBJ2-5, with D perhaps TRBD1 (6 bases). The CDR3 loop is CSVDYLDRQETQYF. The CDR3 DNA reads TGCAGCGTCGACTATCTGGACAGACAAGAGACCCAGTACTTC.